These 20 T cell receptor beta chains share one sample of origin, sequenced in a study of blood T cell repertoires in COVID-19. Sequencing was performed with immunoSEQ multiplex PCR; in TCRdb, only in-frame clones are kept and a portion is missing. The top ten clones hold roughly 0.9% of a sample with approximately 480,000 clones, 80% to 90% of them seen once. Material: peripheral blood. These receptors all stem from a man aged 18 to 29 with COVID-19, enrolled during active disease.

The chain combines TRBV11-2 with TRBJ2-7, with 7 bases fitting TRBD1. Germline assignment: CDR1 SGHAT and CDR2 FQNNGV. This CDR3 comprises 15 residues. The V gene end was trimmed by 3 bases and the J gene end by 0 bases; junction bases not matched to a gene: 5. The CDR3 nucleotides are TGTGCCAGCAGCTTTAACAGGGGCCACTCCTACGAGCAGTACTTC. Its protein is CASSFNRGHSYEQYF.

A remark on this clone: The junction differs from germline at one of its ends, possibly a read error. This chain uses TRBV3-1 (or the pseudogene TRBV3-2) with TRBJ2-7, with 7 positions matching TRBD2. Germline lookup yields CDR1 LGHDT and CDR2 YNNKEL (reference sequence). This CDR3 contains 15 residues. The DNA for the CDR3 is TGTGCCAGCAGCCAAGGTCGATTAGCGGGCGTCGGAGCGCACTTC. Protein sequence: CASSQGRLAGVGAHF.

This clone was observed many times. The CDR3 coding sequence is TGTGCCAGCAGTAAGACAGGGCTATATAATTCACCCCTCCACTTT. Translating gives CASSKTGLYNSPLHF. V is TRBV2 and J is TRBJ1-6, with 7 nucleotides matching TRBD1. Per germline, CDR1 SNHLY and CDR2 FYNNEI. The CDR3 is made up of 15 amino acids. Unmatched junction bases numbered 5, after V lost 5 bases and J lost 4 bases.

The chain employs TRBV11-2 and TRBJ2-3; the D gene is possibly TRBD1 (5 bases). Germline V CDR1 and CDR2: SGHAT, FQNNGV. Trimming took off 1 base at V and 5 bases at J, with 10 bases between the two ends. There are 14 residues in the CDR3. CDR3 loop: CASSLVGRGDTQYF. The CDR3 region has the DNA TGTGCCAGCAGCTTAGTCGGAAGGGGAGATACGCAGTATTTT.

CDR3 nucleotides: TGTGCCAGCAGTGACCCCAGGGGAAGAAACACCATATATTTT. As protein: CASSDPRGRNTIYF. The chain couples TRBV2 to TRBJ1-3; a weak D match, TRBD1 (6 bases). CDR1 and CDR2 (germline): SNHLY, FYNNEI. The V and J ends lost 3 bases and 5 bases respectively, with 11 bases between them. This CDR3 contains 14 residues.

This chain links TRBV9 with TRBJ2-1; 8 nucleotides align to TRBD2. The V gene's germline CDR1 is SGDLS and CDR2 YYNGEE. With 2 bases clipped from V and 5 bases from J, the junction kept 6 bases outside the gene matches. The CDR3 spans 15 residues. The CDR3 bases are TGTGCCAGCAGCGTCACTAGCGGTACCCACAATGAGCAGTTCTTC. It encodes CASSVTSGTHNEQFF.

This clone was seen a single time. The chain joins TRBV4-1 to TRBJ2-1; maybe TRBD1 (5 bases). CDR1 is MGHRA and CDR2 is YSYEKL in the germline V gene. V lost 4 bases to trimming and J lost 2 bases, with 9 bases between them. This CDR3 has 14 residues. The CDR3 sequence is CASSRTGPYNEQFF. The CDR3 DNA follows: TGCGCCAGCAGCCGTACAGGACCCTACAATGAGCAGTTCTTC.

This clone was seen only a few times. The chain joins TRBV11-3 to TRBJ1-5; D remains ambiguous. V was trimmed by 5 bases and J by 6 bases, leaving 14 bases between them. This CDR3 has 14 residues. Germline CDR1 reads SGHNT; CDR2 reads YENEEA. The chain's CDR3 is CASSPQYYLQPQHF. CDR3 DNA: TGTGCCAGCAGCCCCCAGTACTATCTTCAGCCCCAGCATTTT.

The chain has TRBV30 and TRBJ2-3; 9 positions agree with TRBD2. With V trimmed by 1 base and J by 7 bases, 12 bases remained unmatched. The germline gives CDR1 GTSNPN, CDR2 SVGIG (reference sequence). This CDR3 spans 16 amino acids. The CDR3 loop reads CAWSAGTSSWVNTQYF. DNA of the CDR3: TGTGCCTGGAGTGCCGGGACTAGCAGTTGGGTCAATACGCAGTATTTT.

The chain employs TRBV6-5 and TRBJ1-2; D remains unclear. There are 15 residues in the CDR3. Trimming pared 0 bases from V and 3 bases from J, leaving 11 bases between. Germline CDR1 reads MNHEY; CDR2 reads SVGAGI. CDR3 DNA sequence: TGTGCCAGCAGTTACTCGATGACACTGGACTATGGCTACACCTTC. Amino acids: CASSYSMTLDYGYTF.

The gene calls are TRBV19 and TRBJ2-3; weak D call: TRBD2 (6 bases). The CDR3 contains 14 residues. Trimming pared 5 bases from V and 5 bases from J, leaving 14 bases between. CDR1 and CDR2 (germline): LNHDA, SQIVND (reference sequence). In DNA form, the CDR3 reads TGTGCCAGTAGTCGACTAGTCAGACGAGATACGCAGTATTTT. Its protein is CASSRLVRRDTQYF.

This clone was counted only a few times. CDR3 sequence reads: CASSPSVFSYNEQFF. CDR3 sequence (DNA): TGTGCCAGCAGTCCGAGCGTATTCTCCTACAATGAGCAGTTCTTC. This chain uses TRBV27 with TRBJ2-1; D gene ambiguous. The germline V gene has CDR1 MNHEY and CDR2 SMNVEV (reference sequence). The V end was cut by 5 bases, the J end by 0 bases, with 11 bases between. The CDR3 loop spans 15 amino acids.

The rearrangement joins TRBV3-1 (or the pseudogene TRBV3-2) to TRBJ2-7; a possible D gene is TRBD1 (5 bases). V lost 1 base and J 4 bases, leaving 11 bases between the germline ends. CDR3 size: 14 residues. Germline V gene sequence: CDR1 LGHDT, CDR2 YNNKEL (reference sequence). CDR3 loop: CASSQVGQGYEQYF. DNA of the CDR3: TGTGCCAGCAGCCAAGTCGGGCAGGGTTACGAGCAGTACTTC.

This sequence joins TRBV4-1 and TRBJ2-7; 10 bases are a match to TRBD2. Losses at the gene ends were 3 bases for V and 2 bases for J; bases not matched to a gene: 10. This CDR3 region has 17 residues. CDR1 is MGHRA, CDR2 YSYEKL, per germline. The CDR3 sequence: CASSHVVAGGNPYEQYF. DNA for the CDR3: TGCGCCAGCAGCCATGTAGTAGCGGGAGGAAACCCCTACGAGCAGTACTTC.

The chain couples TRBV5-1 to TRBJ1-2; TRBD1 matches at 9 bases. There are 13 residues in the CDR3. Looked up from germline, CDR1 is SGHRS and CDR2 is YFSETQ. Trimming cost V 5 bases and J 4 bases; bases outside gene matches: 3. CDR3 in DNA: TGCGCCAGCAGTTCGACAGGGGGCTATGGCTACACCTTC. Translating it yields CASSSTGGYGYTF.

As to this clone: The sample carries other DNA sequences with the same CDR3. Here the CDR3 DNA reads TGCAGTGCTAGACAGAACACTGAAGCTTTCTTT. It encodes CSARQNTEAFF. This chain uses TRBV20-1 with TRBJ1-1, with D hard to call. Trimming stripped 2 bases from V and 1 base from J, with 2 bases between. CDR3 length: 11 residues. The V gene's germline CDR1 is DFQATT and CDR2 SNEGSKA (reference sequence).

V is TRBV12-5 and J is TRBJ1-2; maybe TRBD1 (5 bases). There are 12 residues in the CDR3. Germline V gene data show CDR1 as LGHNT and CDR2 as FRNRAP. Trimming took 4 bases from V and 4 from J, leaving 7 bases between them. CDR3 bases: TGTGCTAGTGGTTCTCAGGGCTATGGCTACACCTTC. Translated, it gives CASGSQGYGYTF. Together with reference TRBV12-5 and TRBJ1-2, the CDR3 gives the full variable domain: DARVTQTPRHKVTEMGQEVTMRCQPILGHNTVFWYRQTMMQGLELLAYFRNRAPLDDSGMPKDRFSAEMPDATLATLKIQPSEPRDSAVYFCASGSQGYGYTFGSGTRLTVV.

This chain joins TRBV15 and TRBJ1-5; TRBD1 matches 11 bases. V trimming: 1 base; J trimming: 5 bases; junction bases outside the gene matches: 7. This CDR3 spans 17 amino acids. Germline CDR1 and CDR2: LNHNV and YYDKDF (reference sequence). Here the CDR3 reads CATSRAQGTGGHQPQHF. CDR3 DNA sequence: TGTGCCACCAGCAGAGCTCAGGGGACAGGGGGTCATCAGCCCCAGCATTTT.

The chain recombines TRBV21-1 with TRBJ2-5; the D call in the table, TRBD2, was not verified against the DNA. TRBV21-1 is a pseudogene segment. The CDR3 runs 13 residues. The CDR3 DNA reads TGTGCCAGCAGCTTAGAGGCCCAAGAGACCCAGTACTTC. Encoded protein: CASSLEAQETQYF.

This clone came up once. The rearrangement links TRBV2 to TRBJ2-7; 7 bases fit TRBD1. Germline-derived CDR1 and CDR2 are SNHLY and FYNNEI. J was trimmed by 4 bases and V by 5 bases; bases with no gene match: 5. The CDR3 has 13 residues. The CDR3: CASSSDRSYEQYF. DNA of the CDR3: TGTGCCAGCAGTTCGGACAGGAGTTACGAGCAGTACTTC.